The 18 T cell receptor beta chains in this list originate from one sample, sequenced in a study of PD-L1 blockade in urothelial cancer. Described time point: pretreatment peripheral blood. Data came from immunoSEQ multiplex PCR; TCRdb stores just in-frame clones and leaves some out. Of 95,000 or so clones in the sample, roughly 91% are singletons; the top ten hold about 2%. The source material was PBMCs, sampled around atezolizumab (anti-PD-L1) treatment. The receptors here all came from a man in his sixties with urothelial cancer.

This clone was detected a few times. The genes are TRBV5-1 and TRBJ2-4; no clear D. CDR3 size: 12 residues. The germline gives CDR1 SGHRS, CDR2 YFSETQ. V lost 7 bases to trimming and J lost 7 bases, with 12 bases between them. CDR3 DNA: TGCGCCAGCGTAGCCTCTGGGAACATTCAGTACTTC. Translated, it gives CASVASGNIQYF.

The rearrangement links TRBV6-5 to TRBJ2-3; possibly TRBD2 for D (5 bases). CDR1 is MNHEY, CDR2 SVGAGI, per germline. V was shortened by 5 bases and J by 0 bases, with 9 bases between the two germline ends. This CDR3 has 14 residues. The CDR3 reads CASSKTTSTDTQYF. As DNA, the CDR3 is TGTGCCAGCAGTAAGACTACTAGCACAGATACGCAGTATTTT.

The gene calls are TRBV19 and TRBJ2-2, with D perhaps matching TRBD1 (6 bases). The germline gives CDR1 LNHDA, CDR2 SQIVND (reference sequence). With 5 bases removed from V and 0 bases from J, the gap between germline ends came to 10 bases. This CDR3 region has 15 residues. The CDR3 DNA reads TGTGCCAGTAGTGTAAGACAGGCGAACACCGGGGAGCTGTTTTTT. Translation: CASSVRQANTGELFF.

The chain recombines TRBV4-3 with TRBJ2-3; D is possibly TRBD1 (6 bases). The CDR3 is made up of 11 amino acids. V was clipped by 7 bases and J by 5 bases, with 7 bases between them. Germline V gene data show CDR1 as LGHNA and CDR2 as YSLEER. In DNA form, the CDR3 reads TGCGCCAGCAAAGGGGGAGATACGCAGTATTTT. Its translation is CASKGGDTQYF.

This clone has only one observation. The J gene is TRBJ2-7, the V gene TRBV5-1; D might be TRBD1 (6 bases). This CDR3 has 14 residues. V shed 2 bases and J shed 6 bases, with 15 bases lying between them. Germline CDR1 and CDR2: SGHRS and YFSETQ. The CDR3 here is CASSFSSTGLEQYF. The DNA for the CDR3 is TGCGCCAGCAGCTTCTCATCTACAGGGCTCGAGCAGTACTTC.

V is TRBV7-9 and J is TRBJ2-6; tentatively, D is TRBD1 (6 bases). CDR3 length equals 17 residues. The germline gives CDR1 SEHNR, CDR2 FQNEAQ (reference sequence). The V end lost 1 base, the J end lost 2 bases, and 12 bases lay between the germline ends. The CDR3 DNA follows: TGTGCCAGCAGCTTAGGGTACGGGGACACTGGGGCCAACGTCCTGACTTTC. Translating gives CASSLGYGDTGANVLTF.

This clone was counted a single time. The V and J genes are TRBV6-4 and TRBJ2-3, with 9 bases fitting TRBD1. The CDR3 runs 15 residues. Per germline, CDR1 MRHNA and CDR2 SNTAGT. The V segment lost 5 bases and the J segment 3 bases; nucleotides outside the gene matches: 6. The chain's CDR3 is CASSLQGAGTDTQYF. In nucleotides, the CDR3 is TGTGCCAGCAGTCTACAGGGGGCCGGGACAGATACGCAGTATTTT.

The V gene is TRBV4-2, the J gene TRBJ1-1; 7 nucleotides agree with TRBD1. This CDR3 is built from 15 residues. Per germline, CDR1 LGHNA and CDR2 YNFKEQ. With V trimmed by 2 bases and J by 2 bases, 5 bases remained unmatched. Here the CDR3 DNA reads TGTGCCAGCAGCCAATTTGACAGGGATAACACTGAAGCTTTCTTT. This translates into CASSQFDRDNTEAFF.

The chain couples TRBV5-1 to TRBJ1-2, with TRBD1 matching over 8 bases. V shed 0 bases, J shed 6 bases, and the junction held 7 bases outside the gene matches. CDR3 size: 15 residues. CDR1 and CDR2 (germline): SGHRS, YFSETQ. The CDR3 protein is CASSLVAGGAHGYTF. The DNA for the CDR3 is TGCGCCAGCAGCTTGGTGGCAGGGGGCGCCCATGGCTACACCTTC.

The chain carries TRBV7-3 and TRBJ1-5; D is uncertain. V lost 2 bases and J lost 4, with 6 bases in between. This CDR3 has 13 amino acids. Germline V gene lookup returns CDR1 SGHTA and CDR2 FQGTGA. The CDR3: CASSLDLNQPQHF. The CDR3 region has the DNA TGTGCCAGCAGCTTAGATCTAAATCAGCCCCAGCATTTT.

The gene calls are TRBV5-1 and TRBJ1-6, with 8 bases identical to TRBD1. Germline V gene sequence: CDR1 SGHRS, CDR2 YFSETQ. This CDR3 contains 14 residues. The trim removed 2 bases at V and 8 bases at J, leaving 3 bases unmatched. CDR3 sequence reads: CASSFTGGDSPLHF. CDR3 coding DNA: TGCGCCAGCAGCTTTACAGGGGGGGATTCACCCCTCCACTTT.

CDR3 coding DNA: TGTGCCAGCGCGGCTAGCGGTCCCACCGGGGAGCTGTTTTTT. Translated: CASAASGPTGELFF. V is TRBV11-3 and J is TRBJ2-2; 7 nucleotides align to TRBD2. There are 14 residues in the CDR3. With V trimmed by 8 bases and J by 4 bases, 7 bases remained unmatched. Germline CDR1 reads SGHNT; CDR2 reads YENEEA.

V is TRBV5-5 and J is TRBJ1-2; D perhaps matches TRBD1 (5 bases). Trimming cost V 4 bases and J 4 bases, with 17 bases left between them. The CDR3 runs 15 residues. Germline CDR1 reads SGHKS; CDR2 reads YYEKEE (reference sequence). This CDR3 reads CASSLQTVSGYGYTF. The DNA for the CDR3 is TGTGCCAGCAGCCTTCAGACAGTTTCGGGCTATGGCTACACCTTC.

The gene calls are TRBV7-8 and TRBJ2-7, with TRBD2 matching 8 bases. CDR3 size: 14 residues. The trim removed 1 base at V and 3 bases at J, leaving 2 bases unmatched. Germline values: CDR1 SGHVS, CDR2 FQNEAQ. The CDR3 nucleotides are TGTGCCAGCAGCTTAGAGCGGGAGCGCTACGAGCAGTACTTC. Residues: CASSLERERYEQYF.

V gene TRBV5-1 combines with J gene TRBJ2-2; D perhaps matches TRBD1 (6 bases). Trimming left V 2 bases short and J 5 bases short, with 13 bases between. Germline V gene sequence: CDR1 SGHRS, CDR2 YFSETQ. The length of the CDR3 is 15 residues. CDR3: CASSFRDTRTGELFF. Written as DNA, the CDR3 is TGCGCCAGCAGCTTCCGGGACACCCGTACCGGGGAGCTGTTTTTT.

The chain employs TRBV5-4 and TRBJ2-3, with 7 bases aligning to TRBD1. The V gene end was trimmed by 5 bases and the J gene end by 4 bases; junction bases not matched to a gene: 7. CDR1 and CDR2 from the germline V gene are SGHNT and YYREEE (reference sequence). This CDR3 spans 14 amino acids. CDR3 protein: CASSPGQVSDTQYF. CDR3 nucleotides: TGTGCCAGCAGTCCTGGACAGGTGTCAGATACGCAGTATTTT.

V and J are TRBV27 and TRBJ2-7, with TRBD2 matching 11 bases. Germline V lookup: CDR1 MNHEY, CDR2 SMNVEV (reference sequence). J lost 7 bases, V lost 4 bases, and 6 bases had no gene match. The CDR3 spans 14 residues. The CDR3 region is CASSSGTSGLEQYF. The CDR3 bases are TGTGCCAGCAGTTCCGGGACTAGCGGCCTGGAGCAGTACTTC.

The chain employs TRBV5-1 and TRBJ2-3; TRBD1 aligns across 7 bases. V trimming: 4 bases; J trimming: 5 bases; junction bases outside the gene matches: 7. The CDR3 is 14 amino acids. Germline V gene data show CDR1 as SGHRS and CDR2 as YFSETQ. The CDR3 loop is CASSPGTVGDTQYF. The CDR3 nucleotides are TGCGCCAGCAGCCCTGGGACAGTTGGAGATACGCAGTATTTT.